These T cell receptor beta chains were read from a single sample in a study of blood T cell repertoires in COVID-19. Sequencing was performed with immunoSEQ multiplex PCR; in TCRdb, only in-frame clones are kept and a portion is missing. This sample has approximately 57,000 clones, with around nine tenths found just once. What was sequenced was peripheral blood. The receptors originated from a man aged 45-65 years with acute or convalescent COVID-19. Both conserved end residues are part of each CDR3. The D gene is left open where the match is weak. Rows may omit the clone size; those that give it use once, few, many or a size class.

-	12	TRBV29-1	TRBJ1-4	-	CSVVREGEKLFF	TGCAGCGTGGTCAGGGAGGGTGAAAAACTGTTTTTT
-	15	TRBV19	TRBJ2-7	TRBD2	CASRAGGSSSYEQYF	TGTGCCAGTAGGGCCGGGGGGTCGAGCTCCTACGAGCAGTACTTC
-	14	TRBV28	TRBJ1-5	-	CASSRGGGNQPQHF	TGTGCCAGCTCGCGGGGAGGTGGCAATCAGCCCCAGCATTTT
-	16	TRBV18	TRBJ1-4	-	CASSLYRARTNEKLFF	TGTGCCAGCTCACTTTACAGGGCTAGGACTAATGAAAAACTGTTTTTT
-	15	TRBV18	TRBJ2-1	TRBD2	CASLSGTSGNNEQFF	TGTGCCAGTTTATCCGGGACTAGCGGCAACAATGAGCAGTTCTTC
few	19	TRBV4-1	TRBJ2-7	TRBD1	CASSQGPNVIRGSSYEQYF	TGCGCCAGCAGCCAAGGCCCGAATGTGATCAGGGGGAGCTCCTACGAGCAGTACTTC
-	14	TRBV24-1	TRBJ2-7	TRBD2	CATSDGGRSYEQYF	TGTGCCACCAGTGATGGCGGGAGATCCTACGAGCAGTACTTC
-	16	TRBV19	TRBJ1-4	-	CASSGQGGRTFGQLFF	TGTGCCAGTAGTGGGCAGGGCGGAAGGACCTTCGGGCAACTGTTTTTT
-	16	TRBV18	TRBJ2-5	TRBD2	CASSPRTSGGARTQYF	TGTGCCAGCTCACCCCGTACTAGCGGGGGGGCCCGGACCCAGTACTTC
-	14	TRBV7-8	TRBJ1-2	-	CASTLLSGDYGYTF	TGTGCCAGCACCCTTCTTTCAGGGGACTATGGCTACACCTTC
-	15	TRBV2	TRBJ1-2	-	CASIRDLRSVGGYTF	TGTGCCAGCATTCGGGATTTAAGGTCGGTCGGGGGCTACACCTTC
-	15	TRBV11-3	TRBJ2-1	-	CASSVGRAPYNEQFF	TGTGCCAGCAGCGTTGGCAGGGCCCCCTACAATGAGCAGTTCTTC
once	15	TRBV10-3	TRBJ1-5	-	CAISESGQGNQPQHF	TGTGCCATCAGTGAGTCGGGACAAGGCAATCAGCCCCAGCATTTT
-	15	TRBV19	TRBJ1-5	TRBD1	CASTDRVGLNQPQHF	TGTGCCAGCACCGACAGGGTAGGGCTCAATCAGCCCCAGCATTTT
once	16	TRBV28	TRBJ2-6	-	CASKRETGSGANVLTF	TGTGCCAGCAAAAGGGAGACGGGATCTGGGGCCAACGTCCTGACTTTC
-	14	TRBV29-1	TRBJ2-2	TRBD1	CSGGTGDMAGELFF	TGCAGCGGGGGGACAGGGGATATGGCCGGGGAGCTGTTTTTT
-	13	TRBV6-5	TRBJ1-1	-	CASSRQANTEAFF	TGTGCCAGCAGTAGACAGGCGAACACTGAAGCTTTCTTT
few	14	TRBV6-1	TRBJ2-7	-	CASSEWGASYEQYF	TGTGCCAGCAGTGAATGGGGAGCCTCCTACGAGCAGTACTTC
-	15	TRBV27	TRBJ2-3	TRBD1	CASSPYRGGSDTQYF	TGTGCCAGCAGTCCCTACAGGGGCGGATCAGATACGCAGTATTTT
-	13	TRBV11-3	TRBJ2-7	-	CASSESGNYEQYF	TGTGCCAGCAGCGAATCAGGGAACTACGAGCAGTACTTC
-	14	TRBV27	TRBJ1-2	TRBD1	CASSSRDRVDGYTF	TGTGCCAGCAGTTCAAGGGACAGGGTGGACGGCTACACCTTC
-	12	TRBV4-1	TRBJ1-2	-	CASSQGDYGYTF	TGCGCCAGCAGCCAGGGAGACTATGGCTACACCTTC
-	16	TRBV5-4	TRBJ1-2	TRBD1	CASSPPPTGGVDGYTF	TGTGCCAGCAGCCCCCCCCCAACAGGGGGCGTCGATGGCTACACCTTC
-	16	TRBV3-1/TRBV3-2	TRBJ1-1	-	CASSQMGGSGNTEAFF	TGTGCCAGCAGCCAAATGGGAGGGTCGGGGAACACTGAAGCTTTCTTT
-	15	TRBV7-2	TRBJ2-7	TRBD2	CASSLTASGTYEQYF	TGTGCCAGCAGCTTAACGGCTAGCGGAACTTACGAGCAGTACTTC
-	14	TRBV25-1	TRBJ2-7	-	CASSERRGSYEQYF	TGTGCCAGCAGTGAGCGCCGGGGTTCCTACGAGCAGTACTTC
-	15	TRBV3-1/TRBV3-2	TRBJ1-2	-	CASSPPVRLNYGYTF	TGTGCCAGCAGCCCTCCCGTCAGACTCAACTATGGCTACACCTTC
few	13	TRBV5-6	TRBJ1-1	-	CASSLQPNTEAFF	TGTGCCAGCAGCTTACAGCCGAACACTGAAGCTTTCTTT
-	16	TRBV7-9	TRBJ2-5	TRBD1	CASSYDRTGGMETQYF	TGTGCCAGCAGCTACGACAGGACAGGGGGAATGGAGACCCAGTACTTC
-	15	TRBV6-5	TRBJ2-7	-	CASSYMEATNYEQYF	TGTGCCAGCAGTTACATGGAGGCCACCAACTACGAGCAGTACTTC
-	16	TRBV27	TRBJ1-3	TRBD1	CASSLDRGSSGNTIYF	TGTGCCAGCAGCCTAGACAGGGGGAGCTCTGGAAACACCATATATTTT
-	12	TRBV6-5	TRBJ1-1	-	CASRLDRPRAFF	TGTGCCAGCAGGCTAGACAGGCCCAGGGCTTTCTTT
-	14	TRBV18	TRBJ2-1	-	CASSPLAGYNEQFF	TGTGCCAGCTCACCACTAGCAGGGTACAATGAGCAGTTCTTC
-	14	TRBV6-5	TRBJ1-6	-	CASSWGRVNSPLHF	TGTGCCAGCAGTTGGGGCAGGGTTAATTCACCCCTCCACTTT
-	14	TRBV5-1	TRBJ2-7	TRBD1	CASTPTGPTYEQYF	TGCGCCAGCACCCCGACAGGGCCAACCTACGAGCAGTACTTC
-	14	TRBV5-1	TRBJ2-1	TRBD2	CASSPQGTSEEQFF	TGCGCCAGCAGCCCTCAAGGGACTAGCGAGGAGCAGTTCTTC
once	16	TRBV9	TRBJ2-2	-	CASSVEGLAVTGELFF	TGTGCCAGCAGCGTAGAGGGGCTCGCCGTCACCGGGGAGCTGTTTTTT
-	12	TRBV20-1	TRBJ2-2	-	CSASPFAGELFF	TGCAGTGCTAGTCCGTTCGCCGGGGAGCTGTTTTTT
-	12	TRBV4-1	TRBJ1-1	-	CASSRGRTEAFF	TGCGCCAGCAGCCGTGGGAGGACTGAAGCTTTCTTT
-	15	TRBV5-6	TRBJ2-7	TRBD2	CASSDGLAGLYEQYF	TGTGCCAGCAGCGACGGACTAGCGGGACTGTACGAGCAGTACTTC
-	15	TRBV5-1	TRBJ2-1	TRBD1	CASSHRDRGPNEQFF	TGCGCCAGCAGCCACCGGGACAGGGGGCCCAATGAGCAGTTCTTC
-	15	TRBV19	TRBJ2-5	-	CASSPGTARGETQYF	TGTGCCAGTAGTCCGGGGACCGCGAGGGGGGAGACCCAGTACTTC
-	15	TRBV10-3	TRBJ1-6	TRBD1	CAISAEGAGNSPLHF	TGTGCCATCAGTGCCGAGGGGGCAGGGAATTCACCCCTCCACTTT
-	17	TRBV24-1	TRBJ2-5	TRBD1	CATSDFKGQGAGETQYF	TGTGCCACCAGTGATTTCAAAGGACAGGGCGCCGGGGAGACCCAGTACTTC
-	15	TRBV7-8	TRBJ1-1	TRBD1	CASSSLPGQGATAFF	TGTGCCAGCAGCTCCCTACCGGGACAGGGGGCAACAGCTTTCTTT
-	18	TRBV24-1	TRBJ1-5	-	CATSDRTTGHYSNQPQHF	TGTGCCACCAGTGACCGTACAACAGGCCACTATAGCAATCAGCCCCAGCATTTT
-	16	TRBV5-6	TRBJ2-1	TRBD1	CASSLGPGTGRNEQFF	TGTGCCAGCAGCTTGGGACCCGGGACAGGGAGAAATGAGCAGTTCTTC
-	17	TRBV3-1/TRBV3-2	TRBJ1-5	-	CASSQTGGVRSNQPQHF	TGTGCCAGCAGCCAAACCGGGGGGGTACGTAGCAATCAGCCCCAGCATTTT
-	15	TRBV5-4	TRBJ1-2	TRBD1	CASSSGDRANYGYTF	TGTGCCAGCAGCTCGGGCGACAGGGCTAACTATGGCTACACCTTC
-	15	TRBV7-9	TRBJ2-3	TRBD2	CASSSLAGAGDTQYF	TGTGCCAGCAGCTCACTAGCGGGGGCCGGCGATACGCAGTATTTT
-	14	TRBV11-2	TRBJ2-7	-	CASSLEVALYEQYF	TGTGCCAGCAGCCTCGAGGTTGCCCTTTACGAGCAGTACTTC
-	13	TRBV6-5	TRBJ1-5	-	CASGRQDNQPQHF	TGTGCCAGCGGACGACAGGACAATCAGCCCCAGCATTTT
-	18	TRBV11-2	TRBJ1-6	-	CASSLGVRGSSYNSPLHF	TGTGCCAGCAGCTTAGGTGTTAGGGGGAGCTCCTATAATTCACCCCTCCACTTT
-	12	TRBV30	TRBJ1-4	TRBD1	CACNRGGEKLFF	TGTGCCTGCAACAGGGGGGGCGAAAAACTGTTTTTT
-	14	TRBV10-3	TRBJ1-3	-	CAISSGVSGNTIYF	TGTGCCATCAGCTCAGGGGTCTCTGGAAACACCATATATTTT